This T cell receptor beta chain originates from a study of blood T cell repertoires in COVID-19 (dated by TCRdb to 2020 to 2022). Turning to the overall study: The collaborator samples originated in the United States, Italy and Spain and spanned the acute and convalescent phases of COVID-19. The prospective study material was composed of cDNA or gDNA derived from T cells, B-cell-depleted T cells, or PBMCs. Deeply sampled blood TCRbeta repertoires from subjects exposed to, actively infected with, or recovered from COVID-19 were included in the dataset. The repertoires were made available in a free public database intended to serve as a resource for research on the immune response to SARS-CoV-2. The samples were drawn from the first 160 participants of the ongoing ImmuneRACE study and from roughly 1,300 subjects provided by 6 global collaborators. Sample metadata almost always included a de-identified subject ID, COVID-19 status, age in years and sex. Where available, HLA class I and class II types were taken from metadata supplied by the sample provider and were not determined by assay-based typing. Summary of the overall study and its limitations: The amount of clinical and demographic metadata varied by source and participant and was provided uncurated.

The sample holds one count of this clone. What antigen it recognizes has not been identified. Base qualities were left out, and no much larger clone turns up one base away. From cysteine to phenylalanine, the CDR3 is 15 amino acids long. The retained sequence is limited to the CDR3, 45 bases, with the frame set at the first base. Via the germline V gene, CDR1 is MNHEY and CDR2 SVGEGT. Trimming takes 6 bases off V and 9 bases off J; junction bases not matched to a gene: 9. In Seattle, one collaborating source enrolled patients while the infection was active and tracked those patients longitudinally over the course of disease. The collaborating institutions used their own protocols to collect whole blood in K2EDTA tubes. For TCRbeta analysis, collaborators shipped samples in one of three forms: frozen whole blood, isolated PBMCs, or DNA extracted from either of those sample types. TCRbeta CDR3 regions were amplified from genomic DNA by means of the immunoSEQ Assay, a bias-controlled multiplex PCR. Per the source publication's procedure: The number of nucleated cells in each sample was estimated by amplification of reference gene primers within the assay. To quantify the absolute abundance of each unique TCRbeta CDR3 rearrangement, sequence reads were collapsed and filtered. Productive Simpson clonality was computed per sample as the square root of Simpson's diversity index over productive rearrangements. TCRdb holds this immuneACCESS table with in-frame rearrangements only. Some clones are missing; in checked studies, unresolved V genes explain under half, and the rest has no known cause. From that table come the V and J calls and clone size; the DNA was used to work out D and trimming. A total of about 270,000 clones appear in this sample, more than 70% of them only once. The top ten clones comprise 5.5% to 6.5% of the sample.

Recombination linked TRBV6-2 or TRBV6-3 to TRBJ2-1; 12 bases in the middle match TRBD2. The sample consisted of peripheral blood. The TCR comes from a woman of 80 years or more with COVID-19, enrolled during active disease. The nucleotide sequence reads TGTGCCAGCAGCCACCTACTAGCGGGGGGCCGTGAGCAGTTCTTC. Its protein reads: CASSHLLAGGREQFF.